Below, one TCR beta chain is given with its context. The data were taken from a study of blood T cell repertoires in COVID-19. Study in general: The study drew acute and convalescent COVID-19 samples from the United States, Italy and Spain.

In the original workflow: Amplification of reference gene primers was used by the study to estimate nucleated cell counts. The repertoire was sequenced with immunoSEQ multiplex PCR; TCRdb's copy has only in-frame clones and lacks some. Clonal size and the V and J genes are those of that table, whereas D and trimming came from the DNA. The sample lists 150,000 to 200,000 clones, approximately 87% occurring once. The CDR3 runs to 16 residues. Germline V lookup: CDR1 SGHTA, CDR2 FQGNSA. Trimming removed 1 base at V and 4 bases at J, with 16 bases between. The sequenced material came from PBMCs or T cells enriched from blood (not recorded which). The chain recombines TRBV7-2 with TRBJ1-2, with D perhaps matching TRBD1 (6 bases). The sequence was collected from a woman aged 50 to 60 who had recovered from COVID-19. The chain's CDR3 is CASSLDAGARSYGYTF. DNA for the CDR3: TGTGCCAGCAGCTTAGATGCAGGGGCCCGCTCCTATGGCTACACCTTC.